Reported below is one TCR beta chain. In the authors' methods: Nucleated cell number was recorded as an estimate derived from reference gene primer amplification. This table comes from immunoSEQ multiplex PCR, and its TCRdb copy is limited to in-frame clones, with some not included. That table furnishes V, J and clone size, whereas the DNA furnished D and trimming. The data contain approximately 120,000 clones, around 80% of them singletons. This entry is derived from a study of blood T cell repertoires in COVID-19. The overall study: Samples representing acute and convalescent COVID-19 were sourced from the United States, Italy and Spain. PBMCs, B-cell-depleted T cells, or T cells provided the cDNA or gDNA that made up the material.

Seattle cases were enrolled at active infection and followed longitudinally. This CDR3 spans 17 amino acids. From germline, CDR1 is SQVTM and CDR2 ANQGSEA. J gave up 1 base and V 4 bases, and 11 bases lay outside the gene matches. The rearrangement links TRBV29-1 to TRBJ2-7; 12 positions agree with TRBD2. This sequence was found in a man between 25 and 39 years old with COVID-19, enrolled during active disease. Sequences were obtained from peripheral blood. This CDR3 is CSVAGTIGTSGSYEQYF. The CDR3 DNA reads TGCAGCGTTGCAGGGACGATCGGGACTAGCGGGTCCTACGAGCAGTACTTC.